This T cell receptor (beta chain) was captured by sequencing in a study of T cells in localized non-small cell lung cancer. Profiled with immunoSEQ multiplex PCR; TCRdb holds only in-frame clones, not every one. The table includes approximately 4,600 clones, 34% detected once. Broader study findings: Tumor trailed uninvolved adjacent lung in T cell clonality, which peaked there.

Note on this clone: No antigen is known for it.

The source is a man aged 35-69 years with stage II squamous cell lung carcinoma. Sequencing used lung tumor tissue, obtained before any cancer treatment.

CDR3 coding DNA: TGTGCCAGCAGTTACTCAGGATTCAATCAGCCCCAGCATTTT. Translated, it gives CASSYSGFNQPQHF. The chain combines TRBV6-8 with TRBJ1-5; unclear D gene. The CDR3 is 14 residues long. Trimming left V 0 bases short and J 3 bases short, with 6 bases between. Germline V gene lookup returns CDR1 MNHGY and CDR2 SAAAGT.